This T cell receptor (beta chain) stems from a study of CD8 T cells in ankylosing spondylitis. The CDR3 sequence is 14 residues long. V lost 5 bases to trimming and J lost 5 bases; unmatched junction nucleotides: 7. Germline loops: CDR1 SEHNR, CDR2 FQNEAQ (reference sequence). A single record per CDR3 protein comes from TCRdb applying MiXCR to the 5' RACE reads. The sample gives under 170,000 distinct CDR3 sequences, around 42% of which show up once; 12% to 15% is in the top ten. This clonotype turned up a few times. The TCR was taken from a male donor with ankylosing spondylitis. Sequencing was done on a sample of synovial fluid, either unsorted or a sorted T cell fraction (not recorded which). The chain links TRBV7-9 to TRBJ2-7; 9 bases are a match to TRBD1. The CDR3 reads CASSRTGEEDEQYF. CDR3 in DNA: TGTGCCAGCAGCCGGACAGGGGAAGAGGACGAGCAGTACTTC.